Following are 28 T cell receptor beta chains from one sample sequenced in a study of OX40 agonist ivuxolimab in advanced cancers. Profiling relied on immunoSEQ multiplex PCR, and the TCRdb table lists in-frame clones only, not all of them. Of 45,000 to 60,000 clones listed, approximately 87% were seen once; the top ten hold about a tenth. The source was CD4+ or CD8+ T cells sorted from blood, collected in a trial of the OX40 agonist ivuxolimab. The receptors stem from an adult with an advanced solid tumor such as melanoma, head and neck, liver or kidney cancer.

V and J are TRBV12-5 and TRBJ1-5; D not resolved. The CDR3 spans 18 residues. Germline V gene data show CDR1 as LGHNT and CDR2 as FRNRAP. V was pared by 3 bases and J by 0 bases, with 18 bases between. The CDR3 nucleotides read TGTGCTAGTGGTTTCCATATCGGGGTCCACTATAGCAATCAGCCCCAGCATTTT. Translation gives CASGFHIGVHYSNQPQHF.

The chain is built from TRBV11-2 and TRBJ2-5; D is uncertain. The CDR3 runs 15 residues. In germline, CDR1 is SGHAT, CDR2 FQNNGV. Trimming removed 3 bases from V and 11 bases from J, with 22 bases in between. CDR3 nucleotide sequence: TGTGCCAGCAGCTTGGCGGCCTCTATCCTCGAAGAGCAGTACTTC. It encodes CASSLAASILEEQYF.

This clone came up a few times. This chain joins TRBV19 and TRBJ2-1, with D possibly being TRBD1 or TRBD2 (5 bases each). Deletions cut 5 bases from V and 6 bases from J, with 11 bases between. Germline CDR1 reads LNHDA; CDR2 reads SQIVND (reference sequence). The length of the CDR3 is 13 residues. The CDR3 nucleotides are TGTGCCAGTAGTTTGGGGGTCGGCAATGAGCAGTTCTTC. Protein sequence: CASSLGVGNEQFF.

The chain is built from TRBV19 and TRBJ1-2, with D uncertain. The CDR3 spans 14 residues. CDR1 is LNHDA and CDR2 is SQIVND in the germline V gene (reference sequence). V dropped 3 bases and J dropped 6 bases, with 14 bases sitting between them. The DNA of the CDR3 is TGTGCCAGTAGTATCGGGGTAGACTCGAATGGCTACACCTTC. Translating it yields CASSIGVDSNGYTF.

Turning to this clone: At one end the junction does not follow the germline gene, possibly because of a read error. J is TRBJ2-7 and V is TRBV11-2; D gene unclear. Germline values: CDR1 SGHAT, CDR2 FQNNGV. The CDR3 has 14 amino acids. CDR3 DNA: TGTGCCGGCAGCTCCACCGGGTCCCCCTACGAGCAGTACTTC. This gives the protein CAGSSTGSPYEQYF. Full variable domain (outside the CDR3, taken from reference TRBV11-2 and TRBJ2-7): EAGVAQSPRYKIIEKRQSVAFWCNPISGHATLYWYQQILGQGPKLLIQFQNNGVVDDSQLPKDRFSAERLKGVDSTLKIQPAKLEDSAVYLCAGSSTGSPYEQYFGPGTRLTVT.

The chain recombines TRBV27 with TRBJ1-3; maybe TRBD1 (5 bases). Germline assignment: CDR1 MNHEY and CDR2 SMNVEV (reference sequence). This CDR3 has 15 amino acids. Trimming removed 1 base at V and 4 bases at J, with 11 bases between. The CDR3 coding sequence is TGTGCCAGCAGTTTATTTGGGGGGTTCGGAAACACCATATATTTT. Its protein product is CASSLFGGFGNTIYF.

The chain combines TRBV4-1 with TRBJ1-1; TRBD1 aligns across 10 bases. The CDR3 consists of 16 residues. The V gene end was trimmed by 1 base and the J gene end by 4 bases; junction bases not matched to a gene: 6. Germline values: CDR1 MGHRA, CDR2 YSYEKL. For the CDR3, the DNA is TGCGCCAGCAGCCAAGGACAGGGGGCGTTGGGCACTGAAGCTTTCTTT. Its translation is CASSQGQGALGTEAFF.

In its sample, this clone is medium-sized. The V call is TRBV13, the J call TRBJ2-7; possible D gene TRBD1, 5 bases. The CDR3 spans 13 residues. Germline V gene lookup returns CDR1 PRHDT and CDR2 FYEKMQ (reference sequence). Trimming took 5 bases from V and 0 from J, leaving 8 bases between them. DNA of the CDR3: TGTGCCAGCAGCCGACAGCCCTCCTACGAGCAGTACTTC. This encodes CASSRQPSYEQYF.

The chain uses TRBV6-1 and TRBJ1-5; D ambiguous. The CDR3 sequence is 14 residues long. Trimming left V 1 base short and J 11 bases short, with 15 bases between. Germline V gene sequence: CDR1 MNHNS, CDR2 SASEGT. This CDR3 reads CASSEEPFPLAQHF. The CDR3 nucleotides read TGTGCCAGCAGTGAAGAACCGTTTCCATTAGCCCAGCATTTT.

The chain uses TRBV13 and TRBJ2-7; TRBD2 matches 12 bases. The CDR3 extends over 14 amino acids. The germline V gene has CDR1 PRHDT and CDR2 FYEKMQ (reference sequence). CDR3 nucleotides: TGTGCCAGCAGCCTCGGGACTAGCGGGCTCCCCTGGGCGGTC. It translates to CASSLGTSGLPWAV.

Only one count was recorded for this clone. The chain carries TRBV7-9 and TRBJ2-7, with 8 positions matching TRBD1. This CDR3 has 16 amino acids. Germline trimming cut 4 bases from V and 3 bases from J; bases unmatched to any gene: 11. The V gene's germline CDR1 is SEHNR and CDR2 FQNEAQ (reference sequence). The CDR3 loop reads CASSCFRGQGVYEQYF. DNA of the CDR3: TGTGCCAGCAGCTGTTTCAGGGGGCAGGGAGTCTACGAGCAGTACTTC.

This chain connects TRBV2 to TRBJ2-7; 11 bases align to TRBD2. J was trimmed by 0 bases and V by 7 bases; bases with no gene match: 5. Germline CDR1 reads SNHLY; CDR2 reads FYNNEI. This CDR3 has 15 amino acids. The CDR3 DNA follows: TGTGCCAGCATAGCTGGACTAGCGGGCTCCTACGAGCAGTACTTC. This encodes CASIAGLAGSYEQYF.

The chain uses TRBV18 and TRBJ1-1; a weak D match, TRBD1 (6 bases). Trimming cost V 2 bases and J 0 bases, with 25 bases left between them. The CDR3 has 20 residues. Germline V CDR1 and CDR2: KGHSH, LQKENI. The CDR3 loop is CASSPTSGQFPTLLNTEAFF. The CDR3 DNA reads as TGTGCCAGCTCACCAACCTCAGGACAGTTCCCCACCCTCCTGAACACTGAAGCTTTCTTT.

This clone occurred a few times. V gene TRBV9 combines with J gene TRBJ1-1; the D is unclear. From germline, CDR1 is SGDLS and CDR2 YYNGEE. The V end lost 0 bases, the J end lost 1 base, and 7 bases lay between the germline ends. The CDR3 consists of 14 residues. This CDR3 is CASSVVKGNTEAFF. The CDR3 region has the DNA TGTGCCAGCAGCGTAGTAAAGGGGAACACTGAAGCTTTCTTT. Looking up the rest from reference TRBV9 and TRBJ1-1 gives the full variable domain: DSGVTQTPKHLITATGQRVTLRCSPRSGDLSVYWYQQSLDQGLQFLIQYYNGEERAKGNILERFSAQQFPDLHSELNLSSLELGDSALYFCASSVVKGNTEAFFGQGTRLTVV.

V is TRBV27 and J is TRBJ1-5, with unresolved D. The CDR3 is 14 amino acids. Germline CDR1 MNHEY, CDR2 SMNVEV (reference sequence). V was clipped by 5 bases and J by 0 bases, with 8 bases between them. CDR3 sequence reads: CASSQIGSNQPQHF. Here the CDR3 DNA reads TGTGCCAGCAGTCAAATAGGTAGCAATCAGCCCCAGCATTTT.

J is TRBJ1-5 and V is TRBV19; D possibly corresponds to TRBD1 (6 bases). Looked up from germline, CDR1 is LNHDA and CDR2 is SQIVND (reference sequence). The CDR3 spans 13 residues. V was trimmed by 5 bases and J by 5 bases, leaving 10 bases between them. The CDR3 DNA follows: TGTGCCAGTAGTGTACAGGGTTATCAGCCCCAGCATTTT. Protein sequence: CASSVQGYQPQHF. Variable domain in full (rest from reference TRBV19 and TRBJ1-5): DGGITQSPKYLFRKEGQNVTLSCEQNLNHDAMYWYRQDPGQGLRLIYYSQIVNDFQKGDIAEGYSVSREKKESFPLTVTSAQKNPTAFYLCASSVQGYQPQHFGDGTRLSIL.

V usage is TRBV27 and J usage is TRBJ2-7, with 7 bases lining up with TRBD1. CDR3 size: 15 residues. V was pared by 8 bases and J by 2 bases, with 12 bases of the junction left unmatched. Per germline, CDR1 MNHEY and CDR2 SMNVEV (reference sequence). The CDR3 region has the DNA TGTGCCAGCGGAACACCGGACAGGCTCCCCTACGAGCAGTACTTC. Protein product: CASGTPDRLPYEQYF.

The chain recombines TRBV13 with TRBJ1-1, with D unclear. V lost 5 bases, J lost 4 bases, and 20 bases lay in between. The CDR3 is made up of 16 amino acids. Germline V gene lookup returns CDR1 PRHDT and CDR2 FYEKMQ (reference sequence). Here the CDR3 DNA reads TGTGCCAGCAGCCCCGCCCGATTAGAGGCCAGCACTGAAGCTTTCTTT. Encoded protein: CASSPARLEASTEAFF.

J is TRBJ1-2 and V is TRBV2; no clear D gene. The length of the CDR3 is 16 residues. With 2 bases removed from V and 9 bases from J, the gap between germline ends came to 22 bases. CDR1 and CDR2 from the germline V gene are SNHLY and FYNNEI. Here the CDR3 DNA reads TGTGCCAGCAGTGAATTCTTTACTGGGAGCGATAGTAGCTACACCTTC. It yields the protein CASSEFFTGSDSSYTF.

A single count supports this clone. The gene calls are TRBV4-3 and TRBJ2-1, with 7 bases that match TRBD2. Germline CDR1 is LGHNA and CDR2 is YSLEER. The CDR3 contains 16 residues. Unmatched junction bases numbered 9, after V lost 4 bases and J lost 3 bases. The CDR3, as DNA: TGCGCCAGCAGCCCGGACGGAGCGGGGAACTACAATGAGCAGTTCTTC. Translation: CASSPDGAGNYNEQFF.

The CDR3 loop is CASTLTGGGGSTEAFF. The CDR3 nucleotides are TGTGCCAGCACCCTGACAGGTGGTGGGGGGAGCACTGAAGCTTTCTTT. The V call is TRBV6-6, the J call TRBJ1-1; possible D gene TRBD1, 6 bases. Germline loops: CDR1 MNHNY, CDR2 SVGAGI (reference sequence). This CDR3 is 16 amino acids long. V lost 7 bases, J lost 4 bases, and 22 bases lay in between.

As concerns this clone: Other DNA variants within this sample encode the same CDR3. This chain uses TRBV27 with TRBJ2-1; no reliable D call. The CDR3 is 14 residues long. Looked up from germline, CDR1 is MNHEY and CDR2 is SMNVEV (reference sequence). The V end lost 3 bases, the J end lost 2 bases, and 8 bases lay between the germline ends. This CDR3 is CASSFGTTYNEQFF. The CDR3 DNA is TGTGCCAGCAGTTTCGGCACCACCTACAATGAGCAGTTCTTC.

The rearrangement uses TRBV14 and TRBJ1-1; 10 nucleotides align to TRBD1. V lost 4 bases, J lost 6 bases, and 8 bases stayed unmatched. The CDR3 length is 15 residues. Germline CDR1 is SGHDN and CDR2 is FVKESK. CDR3 DNA: TGTGCCAGCAGCCGACAGGGGGCTTTGAGCGCTGAAGCTTTCTTT. Translating gives CASSRQGALSAEAFF. The full variable domain, rest sourced from reference TRBV14 and TRBJ1-1, is EAGVTQFPSHSVIEKGQTVTLRCDPISGHDNLYWYRRVMGKEIKFLLHFVKESKQDESGMPNNRFLAERTGGTYSTLKVQPAELEDSGVYFCASSRQGALSAEAFFGQGTRLTVV.

Only one count was recorded for this clone. The J gene is TRBJ2-7, the V gene TRBV6-5, with TRBD1 matching 7 bases. Germline-derived CDR1 and CDR2 are MNHEY and SVGAGI. The CDR3 length is 14 residues. After removal of 5 bases from V and 1 base from J, the junction contained 5 bases not matched to a gene. CDR3 amino acids: CASSGGQTSYEQYF. In DNA form, the CDR3 reads TGTGCCAGCAGTGGGGGACAGACTTCCTACGAGCAGTACTTC.

V usage is TRBV25-1 and J usage is TRBJ1-1, with a possible D match to TRBD1 (5 bases). V lost 4 bases and J 8 bases, leaving 11 bases between the germline ends. Germline-derived CDR1 and CDR2 are MGHDK and SYGVNS. The CDR3 is 12 residues long. In DNA form, the CDR3 reads TGTGCCAGCAGTGTAGGGACCCCGGAAGCTTTCTTT. This translates into CASSVGTPEAFF.

V gene TRBV9 combines with J gene TRBJ2-7; either TRBD1 or TRBD2 may fit D (5 bases each). Per the germline V gene, CDR1 is SGDLS and CDR2 is YYNGEE. The CDR3 sequence is 15 residues long. The V end lost 4 bases, the J end lost 8 bases, and 22 bases lay between the germline ends. Written as DNA, the CDR3 is TGTGCCAGCAGCCCACCCTCAGCGGACATCGGACAGCAGTACTTC. This translates into CASSPPSADIGQQYF. The variable domain in full, completed from reference TRBV9 and TRBJ2-7, reads DSGVTQTPKHLITATGQRVTLRCSPRSGDLSVYWYQQSLDQGLQFLIQYYNGEERAKGNILERFSAQQFPDLHSELNLSSLELGDSALYFCASSPPSADIGQQYFGPGTRLTVT.

CDR3 region: CASSSYRLAPYEQYF. CDR3 DNA sequence: TGTGCCAGCAGTTCTTATAGACTAGCCCCCTACGAGCAGTACTTC. This chain joins TRBV28 and TRBJ2-7, with TRBD2 identical over 7 bases. CDR3 length equals 15 residues. Germline CDR1 and CDR2: MDHEN and SYDVKM. Unmatched junction bases numbered 8, after V lost 4 bases and J lost 2 bases.

This clone was recorded once. The V gene is TRBV7-8, the J gene TRBJ1-5; 7 bases align to TRBD1. CDR3 length equals 14 residues. From germline, CDR1 is SGHVS and CDR2 FQNEAQ. V dropped 3 bases and J dropped 9; count of bases not matched to a gene: 8. The CDR3 DNA is TGTGCCAGCAGCTTGAGGGACAGTGCGGGGCCCCAGCATTTT. Residues: CASSLRDSAGPQHF.